This is a list of T cell receptor beta chains from one sample in a study of control samples from healthy donors and cancer patients. Clones were read by immunoSEQ multiplex PCR, and TCRdb kept only the in-frame ones, dropping some. The sample consists of about 59,000 clones, roughly 90% of them appearing once. Material: PBMCs. The receptors were gathered from a middle-aged man with colorectal cancer. Both conserved end residues are part of each CDR3. D genes are given only for firm matches. Some rows mark clone size as missing; the rest say once, few, many or name a class of expanded clone.

>TRBJ2-5|.|TRBV2|.
CASSDLRGLGGQETQYF
TGTGCCAGCAGTGACCTAAGAGGCCTGGGCGGCCAAGAGACCCAGTACTTC
>TRBJ2-7|.|TRBV6-5|.
CASSYLSVGNEQYF
TGTGCCAGCAGTTACCTGTCTGTGGGTAACGAGCAGTACTTC
>TRBJ2-7|.|TRBV18|.
CASSPQGSGYEQYF
TGTGCCAGCTCTCCACAGGGATCGGGCTACGAGCAGTACTTC
>TRBJ2-4|.|TRBV18|.
CASSPQGTIQYF
TGTGCCAGCTCACCGCAGGGGACCATTCAGTACTTC
>TRBJ2-2|few|TRBV14|.
CASSQRLSGGTGELFF
TGTGCCAGCAGCCAACGTCTTTCGGGTGGGACCGGGGAGCTGTTTTTT
>TRBJ2-2|.|TRBV20-1|TRBD2
CSASASGGPRTGELFF
TGCAGTGCTAGTGCTAGCGGGGGCCCTAGGACCGGGGAGCTGTTTTTT
>TRBJ2-2|.|TRBV19|.
CASSIVRTAGAQLFF
TGTGCCAGTAGTATAGTCCGGACTGCGGGGGCGCAGCTGTTTTTT
>TRBJ2-1|.|TRBV6-6|TRBD2
CASSRGVAGAYNEQFF
TGTGCCAGCAGTAGGGGTGTAGCGGGGGCCTACAATGAGCAGTTCTTC
>TRBJ2-7|.|TRBV6-2/TRBV6-3|.
CASSYPGGESSYEQYF
TGTGCCAGCAGTTACCCGGGCGGAGAGAGCTCCTACGAGCAGTACTTC
>TRBJ2-3|.|TRBV9|.
CASSGTGRGADTQYF
TGTGCCAGCAGCGGAACGGGCCGCGGGGCAGATACGCAGTATTTT
>TRBJ1-3|.|TRBV7-9|.
CASSLVLGNTIYF
TGTGCCAGCAGCTTAGTGCTGGGAAACACCATATATTTT
>TRBJ1-2|.|TRBV3-1/TRBV3-2|.
CASRQGANYGYTF
TGTGCCAGCAGACAGGGCGCTAACTATGGCTACACCTTC
>TRBJ2-5|.|TRBV27|.
CASSLRYQETQYF
TGTGCCAGCAGTTTACGGTACCAAGAGACCCAGTACTTC
>TRBJ1-1|.|TRBV6-5|TRBD1
CASESGTGGRTEAFF
TGTGCCAGCGAATCTGGGACAGGGGGCCGGACTGAAGCTTTCTTT
>TRBJ1-1|.|TRBV6-6|.
CASSSIDSYTEAFF
TGTGCCAGCAGTTCCATCGACAGCTACACTGAAGCTTTCTTT
>TRBJ2-1|.|TRBV12-5|TRBD1
CASGSGQGVPNEQFF
TGTGCTAGTGGTTCGGGACAGGGGGTTCCCAATGAGCAGTTCTTC
>TRBJ1-6|.|TRBV14|.
CASSQDSPGIRDSPLHF
TGTGCCAGCAGCCAAGATTCCCCAGGGATTAGGGATTCACCCCTCCACTTT
>TRBJ1-6|.|TRBV5-6|TRBD1
CASSLGTGGYNSPLHF
TGTGCCAGCAGCTTGGGGACAGGTGGATATAATTCACCCCTCCACTTT
>TRBJ2-7|.|TRBV15|.
CATRVSSGTEQYF
TGTGCCACCAGGGTCTCTTCCGGGACCGAGCAGTACTTC
>TRBJ1-1|.|TRBV24-1|.
CATSDLTGEAFF
TGTGCCACCAGTGACCTAACAGGCGAAGCTTTCTTT
>TRBJ2-1|.|TRBV6-5|TRBD2
CASRGWLAGVNEQFF
TGTGCCAGCAGGGGGTGGCTAGCGGGGGTCAATGAGCAGTTCTTC
>TRBJ2-3|.|TRBV7-4|TRBD2
CASSSKRGGPDTQYF
TGTGCCAGCAGCTCTAAGCGGGGGGGCCCGGATACGCAGTATTTT
>TRBJ1-3|.|TRBV3-1/TRBV3-2|TRBD1
CASSQATSGQFGRNTIYF
TGTGCCAGCAGCCAAGCAACCTCGGGACAGTTTGGGCGAAACACCATATATTTT
>TRBJ1-1|.|TRBV14|.
CASSQERMTQAFF
TGTGCCAGCAGCCAAGAAAGGATGACCCAAGCTTTCTTT
>TRBJ1-2|.|TRBV7-3|.
CASSSWGNYGYTF
TGTGCCAGCAGCTCGTGGGGGAACTATGGCTACACCTTC
>TRBJ1-4|.|TRBV2|.
CASSGPGQRSEKLFF
TGTGCCAGCAGTGGCCCGGGACAACGTTCAGAAAAACTGTTTTTT
>TRBJ2-7|.|TRBV6-5|.
CASSFYPTQPGEQYF
TGTGCCAGCAGCTTTTATCCGACGCAGCCGGGCGAGCAGTACTTC